The text below deals with one TCR beta chain. Its antigen target is currently unknown. Base quality data are lacking; no much larger clone is found one base away. The V end gives up 0 bases and the J end 4 bases, leaving 6 bases in the junction not matched to a gene. Measured from the cysteine to the phenylalanine, the CDR3 is 16 residues long. CDR3 DNA is the only sequence kept; it has 48 bases, read in frame from the first base. CDR1 and CDR2 were assigned from the germline V gene (reference sequence) as SGHKS and YYEKEE. These data originate in a study of T cells in localized non-small cell lung cancer (dated by TCRdb to 2018 to 2020). Some background on the complete study: The study analyzed T cell repertoires of approximately 240 early-stage NSCLC patients, comparing tumors and uninvolved tumor-adjacent lungs. The cohort consisted of approximately 240 treatment-naive NSCLC patients whose localized lung tumors had been resected. Of the NSCLC patients, fewer than 150 were male and roughly 100 were female, and the mean age was around 70 years. Overall results and qualifications from the work: Of the top 100 tumor clones, a median of about 53 were detected in paired uninvolved adjacent lung; some 28 were also among that lung's top 100. Because the study design was exploratory, TCR variables were selected using unadjusted p-values without false-discovery rate correction. Because multi-region sequencing of the tumors was not done, intratumor heterogeneity could not be ruled out. Longer overall survival was associated with higher T cell density in blood, whereas shorter survival was associated with higher clonality in adjacent lung. Uninvolved tumor-adjacent lung showed the highest T cell clonality, higher than tumor, which suggests more focused antigenic responses in the uninvolved tumor-adjacent lung.

TCR beta CDR3 regions were sequenced from DNA using the immunoSEQ Assay. Concerning the study's data processing: T cell density was computed as TCR beta template counts normalized to usable DNA estimated by amplifying housekeeping genes. Using the preseqR package, richness was estimated by extrapolating to 120,000 templates for tissue samples and 400,000 templates for PBMC samples. Clonality was taken to be one minus Pielou's evenness. Differential abundance testing on productive amino-acid clonotypes, with a minimum total count of 5 and an alpha of 0.1, was used to identify tissue-enriched TCRs. Repertoire overlap between compartments was quantified with the Jaccard Index and Morisita Overlap Index. GLIPH grouped TCR beta CDR3s together with public tetramer-defined viral CDR3s, and a viral motif had to include at least three viral sequences and also show V-gene enrichment. In its TCRdb copy, this immuneACCESS table keeps in-frame sequences only and misses some clones. Where compared with another copy, unresolved V genes explain less than half of these, and the others have no known cause. From that table come the V and J calls and clone size; the DNA was used to work out D and trimming. The sample table holds 15,000 to 20,000 clones, of which around 79% were seen once. Together, the top ten hold more than 25% of the sample.

At diagnosis, tumor, uninvolved tumor-adjacent lung and peripheral blood were collected and then preserved as a mix of FFPE and fresh-frozen material. For TCR repertoire profiling, blood samples were analyzed in the form of peripheral blood mononuclear cells. The chain was built from TRBV5-5 and TRBJ2-1, with 8 bases aligning to TRBD2. The TCR originated in an older male donor with stage I lung adenocarcinoma. Specimen: peripheral blood, collected before any cancer treatment. At the DNA level, the sequence is TGTGCCAGCAGCTTGGGTGGGACTAGGGGGTACAATGAGCAGTTCTTC. This sequence encodes CASSLGGTRGYNEQFF. With all but the CDR3 taken from the reference TRBV5-5 and TRBJ2-1 genes, the full variable domain is: DAGVTQSPTHLIKTRGQQVTLRCSPISGHKSVSWYQQVLGQGPQFIFQYYEKEERGRGNFPDRFSARQFPNYSSELNVNALLLGDSALYLCASSLGGTRGYNEQFFGPGTRLTVL.